Sequencing of this T cell receptor (beta chain) was carried out in a study of CXCR3-negative and CXCR3-positive naive CD8 T cells. With regard to this clonotype: The antigen remains undetermined.

This CDR3 spans 18 amino acids. The germline V gene has CDR1 MNHNY and CDR2 SVGAGI (reference sequence). UMI labels and 5' RACE were used to prepare the TRB cDNA libraries. With the 5' RACE reads reprocessed, TCRdb shows one record per CDR3 protein and no DNA. The listing contains about 120,000 distinct CDR3 sequences. Each CD8+ T cell subset was flow-sorted in triplicate. Every sort contained 250,000 to 300,000 cells. Regarding the study as a whole: Within a donor, both naive subsets shared TRBV-TRBJ usage, unlike memory cells. When CXCR3-positive naive cells were set against CXCR3-negative naive cells, the former had more hydrophobic TRB CDR3s.

The sequencing sample was made of naive CXCR3+ CD8+ T cells from blood. As to subset: CD45RO-CCR7+CD27+CD95- naive CD8+ T cells expressing CXCR3 (TNR3+). This chain connects TRBV6-6 to TRBJ1-6; TCRdb's D call of TRBD1 is untestable without DNA. The receptor comes from a human donor in good health. Some clones in this sample may be carry-over from other donors' samples. The CDR3 protein is CASSYYPGVGTGFSPLHF.